These 17 T cell receptor beta chains share one sample of origin, sequenced in a study of T cell clonality in common variable immunodeficiency. Assay used: immunoSEQ multiplex PCR; TCRdb lists only in-frame clones, some missing. The sample holds more than 65,000 clones, and no clone turns up only once. Sequenced material: peripheral blood mononuclear cells. The origin of the receptors is a person between 18 and 75 years old in good health.

In this sample, this clone turned up many times. The sequence runs out 3 residues before the end of the CDR3; the remainder is reconstructed from the germline J gene. This chain joins TRBV6-4 and TRBJ1-5; 7 bases fit TRBD1. Germline trimming cut 3 bases from V and 2 bases from J; bases unmatched to any gene: 1. Germline lookup yields CDR1 MRHNA and CDR2 SNTAGT. The CDR3 contains 14 residues. CDR3 bases read: TGTGCCAGCAGTGAAGGGGGCGGCAATCAGCCC. This translates into CASSEGGGNQP. The entire CDR3 sequence reads CASSEGGGNQPQHF.

In its sample, this clone was seen many times. The observed sequence ends 3 residues before the CDR3 terminus, with the missing tail filled in from the germline J gene. The V and J genes are TRBV5-1 and TRBJ2-7, with 9 positions matching TRBD2. V lost 4 bases to trimming and J lost 5 bases; unmatched junction nucleotides: 13. Germline CDR1 SGHRS, CDR2 YFSETQ. The CDR3 sequence is 16 residues long. The CDR3 sequence is CASSLELAGPNNEQYF. CDR3 DNA, as far as it was read: TGCGCCAGCAGCCTCGAACTAGCGGGCCCCAATAACGAG.

This clone was recorded many times. The missing CDR3 end, 3 residues past where the read stops, is filled in from the germline J gene. The chain joins TRBV20-1 to TRBJ2-4; tentative D call: TRBD2 (5 bases). The CDR3 has 17 amino acids. Trimming removed 3 bases at V and 0 bases at J, with 18 bases between. The germline V gene has CDR1 DFQATT and CDR2 SNEGSKA (reference sequence). The CDR3 is CSARAGFGVLAKNIQYF. Partial CDR3 DNA: TGCAGTGCTAGGGCGGGTTTTGGCGTACTAGCCAAAAACATT.

This clone was counted at least ten times. The CDR3 end lies 3 residues beyond the end of the read and is filled in from the germline J gene. The chain recombines TRBV6-1 with TRBJ2-2, with D unresolved. Looked up from germline, CDR1 is MNHNS and CDR2 is SASEGT. V lost 3 bases, J lost 3 bases, and 5 bases lay in between. The CDR3 has 13 residues. CDR3 bases read: TGTGCCAGCAGTGATCAGGACACCGGGGAG. Translation gives CASSDQDTGE. In full, the CDR3 is CASSDQDTGELFF.

The sample holds many counts of this clone. The CDR3 end lies 3 residues beyond the end of the read and is filled in from the germline J gene. The chain carries TRBV20-1 and TRBJ2-5, with a possible D match to TRBD2 (6 bases). CDR1 is DFQATT, CDR2 SNEGSKA, per germline (reference sequence). V lost 4 bases and J lost 3, with 15 bases in between. The CDR3 sequence is 14 residues long. CDR3 DNA (partial): TGCAGTGCTATACGGGGGTCCATAGAAGAGACC. It codes for CSAIRGSIEET. In full, the CDR3 is CSAIRGSIEETQYF.

This clone showed up many times. The read comes to an end 3 residues before the CDR3 does, leaving the germline J gene to fill in the end. The V and J genes are TRBV6-4 and TRBJ2-1; D gene unclear. Germline CDR1 MRHNA, CDR2 SNTAGT. This CDR3 has 15 residues. Deletions cut 4 bases from V and 6 bases from J, with 16 bases between. CDR3 DNA (partial): TGTGCCAGCAGTGCTGGCGCCCCCACGGGCAATGAG. This encodes CASSAGAPTGNE. The entire CDR3 sequence reads CASSAGAPTGNEQFF.

This clone was seen repeatedly, ten times or more. At one end, the junction sequence differs from germline, possibly due to a read error. The read falls 3 residues short of the CDR3 end, and the missing part is taken from the germline J gene. The chain joins TRBV4-2 to TRBJ1-1; maybe TRBD1 (5 bases). CDR1 and CDR2 (germline): LGHNA, YNFKEQ. The CDR3 is made up of 15 amino acids. The CDR3 sequence is CASSQVTGGNTEAFF. The CDR3 DNA, read in part, is TGCGCCAGCAGCCAAGTTACAGGCGGGAACACTGAA.

This clone was detected ten times or more. The sequenced fragment ends 3 residues before the CDR3 boundary, so the rest is inferred from the germline J gene. This specimen includes other DNA sequences encoding the same CDR3. The J gene is TRBJ2-3, the V gene TRBV28, with TRBD2 identical over 11 bases. Germline V gene sequence: CDR1 MDHEN, CDR2 SYDVKM. This CDR3 contains 15 residues. The V and J ends lost 2 bases and 3 bases, in that order; junction bases with no gene match: 1. CDR3 sequence reads: CASSLLAGGTDTQYF. The DNA read from the CDR3 is TGTGCCAGCAGTTTACTAGCGGGAGGAACAGATACG.

This clone occurred many times. The read terminates 3 residues before the CDR3 end, so the remaining end is supplied by the germline J gene. V is TRBV20-1 and J is TRBJ2-2; D ambiguous. There are 13 residues in the CDR3. Germline V gene lookup returns CDR1 DFQATT and CDR2 SNEGSKA (reference sequence). Trimming pared 3 bases from V and 6 bases from J, leaving 11 bases between. The CDR3 sequence: CSARPAVAGELFF. The CDR3 bases that were read are TGCAGTGCTAGGCCCGCAGTGGCCGGGGAG.

This clone was recorded many times. The sequence runs out 3 residues before the end of the CDR3; the remainder is reconstructed from the germline J gene. The chain uses TRBV20-1 and TRBJ2-7, with TRBD2 matching over 10 bases. Germline V gene sequence: CDR1 DFQATT, CDR2 SNEGSKA (reference sequence). There are 14 residues in the CDR3. The ends lost 6 bases at V and 2 bases at J; junction bases unmatched: 7. The CDR3 here is CSAIGTSETYEQYF. Incomplete CDR3 DNA: TGCAGTGCAATCGGGACTAGCGAGACCTACGAG.

This clone was observed at least ten times. Read data end 3 residues before the CDR3 end; the end is taken from the germline J gene. The chain carries TRBV4-2 and TRBJ2-1; a possible D gene is TRBD2 (8 bases). The V end was cut by 4 bases, the J end by 8 bases, with 27 bases between. The CDR3 loop spans 18 amino acids. Germline loops: CDR1 LGHNA, CDR2 YNFKEQ. The CDR3 reads CASSPFFVGRGLVDEQFF. The CDR3 DNA, read in part, is TGTGCCAGCAGCCCGTTCTTCGTCGGGAGGGGGCTGGTGGATGAG.

A remark on this clone: The missing CDR3 end, 3 residues past where the read stops, is filled in from the germline J gene. The chain uses TRBV20-1 and TRBJ2-1; 7 bases are a match to TRBD2. From germline, CDR1 is DFQATT and CDR2 SNEGSKA (reference sequence). Unmatched junction bases numbered 6, after V lost 0 bases and J lost 4 bases. The CDR3 is 15 residues long. The CDR3 here is CSARDLLASYNEQFF. The sequenced CDR3 bases are TGCAGTGCTAGAGATCTACTAGCGTCATACAATGAG.

This clone has at least ten counts. The junction does not match germline at one end; this may be a read error. The CDR3 is cut off 3 residues early in the read; its end comes from the germline J gene. The V and J genes are TRBV4-2 and TRBJ2-1; the match to TRBD2 covers 7 bases. Germline V gives CDR1 LGHNA, CDR2 YNFKEQ. The CDR3 is 14 residues long. The CDR3 protein is CASSFSGQHNEQFF. The covered CDR3 bases are TGCGCCAGCAGCTTTAGCGGGCAACACAATGAG.

This clone was observed at least ten times. With the read ending 3 residues before the CDR3 end, the germline J gene is used to fill in that end. V usage is TRBV5-1 and J usage is TRBJ2-2; 10 bases match TRBD2. The CDR3 extends over 16 amino acids. Germline assignment: CDR1 SGHRS and CDR2 YFSETQ. V lost 4 bases, J lost 7 bases, and 10 bases stayed unmatched. CDR3 DNA, as far as it was read: TGCGCCAGCAGCACAGCCGGGACTAGCGTAAGCGGGGAG. The encoded protein is CASSTAGTSVSGE. The whole CDR3 protein is CASSTAGTSVSGELFF.

This clone was counted ten times or more. The read terminates 3 residues before the CDR3 end, so the remaining end is supplied by the germline J gene. The chain employs TRBV7-2 and TRBJ2-1, with D perhaps TRBD2 (6 bases). This CDR3 is 13 amino acids long. V lost 3 bases and J 7 bases, leaving 10 bases between the germline ends. Germline CDR1 SGHTA, CDR2 FQGNSA. This chain's CDR3 is CASSFAAGNEQFF. The DNA read from the CDR3 is TGTGCCAGCAGCTTTGCCGCGGGGAATGAG.

This clone was seen at least ten times. Coverage ceases 3 residues before the CDR3 finishes, and the germline J gene fills in the end. V and J are TRBV28 and TRBJ2-3, with 8 bases that match TRBD2. After removal of 8 bases from V and 8 bases from J, the junction contained 9 bases not matched to a gene. CDR3 length: 13 residues. Germline V CDR1 and CDR2: MDHEN, SYDVKM. The CDR3: CASLSGGDITQYF. Partial CDR3 DNA: TGTGCCAGCCTGTCGGGGGGGGACATTACG.

This clone was found many times. The CDR3 end falls 3 residues outside the read, so it is completed with the germline J gene. This rearrangement joins TRBV5-1 to TRBJ2-3; 12 bases fit TRBD2. The CDR3 loop spans 17 amino acids. CDR1 SGHRS and CDR2 YFSETQ come from the germline V gene. Unmatched junction bases numbered 8, after V lost 3 bases and J lost 3 bases. This CDR3 is CASSSTILAGGTDTQYF. The DNA read from the CDR3 is TGCGCCAGCAGCTCGACCATCCTAGCGGGAGGGACAGATACG.